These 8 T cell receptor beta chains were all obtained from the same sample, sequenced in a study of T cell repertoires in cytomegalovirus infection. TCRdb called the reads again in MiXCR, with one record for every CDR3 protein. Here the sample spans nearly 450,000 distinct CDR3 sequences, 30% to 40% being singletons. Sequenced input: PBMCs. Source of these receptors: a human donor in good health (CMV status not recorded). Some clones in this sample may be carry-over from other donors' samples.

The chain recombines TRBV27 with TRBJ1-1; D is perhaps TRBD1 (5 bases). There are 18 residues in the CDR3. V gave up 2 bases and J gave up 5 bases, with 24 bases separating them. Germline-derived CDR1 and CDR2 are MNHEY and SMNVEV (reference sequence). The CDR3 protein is CASSLGRRDGSKGTEAFF. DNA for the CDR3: TGTGCCAGCAGTTTAGGGAGACGGGACGGCTCCAAGGGGACTGAAGCTTTCTTT.

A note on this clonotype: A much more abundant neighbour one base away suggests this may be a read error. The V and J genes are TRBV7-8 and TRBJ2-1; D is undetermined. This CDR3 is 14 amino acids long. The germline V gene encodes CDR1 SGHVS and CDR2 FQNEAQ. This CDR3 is CASSLVSSYNQQFF. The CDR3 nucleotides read TGTGCCAGCAGCTTAGTCAGCTCCTACAATCAGCAGTTCTTC.

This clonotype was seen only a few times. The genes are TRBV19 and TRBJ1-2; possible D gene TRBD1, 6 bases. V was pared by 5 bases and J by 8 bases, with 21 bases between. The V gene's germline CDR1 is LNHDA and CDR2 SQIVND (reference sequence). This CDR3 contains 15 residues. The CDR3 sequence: CASSWGARPQEGYTF. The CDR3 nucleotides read TGTGCCAGTAGTTGGGGGGCCAGGCCACAAGAAGGCTACACCTTC.

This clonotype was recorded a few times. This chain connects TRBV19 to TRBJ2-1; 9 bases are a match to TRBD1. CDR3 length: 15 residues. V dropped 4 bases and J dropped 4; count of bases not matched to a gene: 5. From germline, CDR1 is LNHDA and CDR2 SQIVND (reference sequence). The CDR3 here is CASSKQGAVYNEQFF. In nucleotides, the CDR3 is TGTGCCAGTAGTAAACAGGGGGCGGTTTACAATGAGCAGTTCTTC.

CDR3 in amino acids: CASSSGTSGGDATQYF. The CDR3 coding sequence is TGTGCCAGCAGCTCCGGGACTAGCGGGGGGGACGCTACGCAGTATTTT. The chain recombines TRBV5-8 with TRBJ2-3; 16 nucleotides align to TRBD2. From germline, CDR1 is SGHTS and CDR2 YDEGEE. CDR3 size: 16 residues. V was clipped by 3 bases and J by 8 bases; unmatched bases: 6. Together with reference TRBV5-8 and TRBJ2-3, the CDR3 gives the full variable domain: EAGVTQSPTHLIKTRGQQATLRCSPISGHTSVYWYQQALGLGLQFLLWYDEGEERNRGNFPPRFSGRQFPNYSSELNVNALELEDSALYLCASSSGTSGGDATQYFGPGTRLTVL.

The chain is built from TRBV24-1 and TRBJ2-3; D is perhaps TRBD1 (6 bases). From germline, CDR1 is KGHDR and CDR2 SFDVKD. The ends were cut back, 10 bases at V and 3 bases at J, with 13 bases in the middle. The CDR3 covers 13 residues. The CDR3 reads CATKDRVTDTQYF. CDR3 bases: TGTGCCACGAAGGACAGAGTAACAGATACGCAGTATTTT.

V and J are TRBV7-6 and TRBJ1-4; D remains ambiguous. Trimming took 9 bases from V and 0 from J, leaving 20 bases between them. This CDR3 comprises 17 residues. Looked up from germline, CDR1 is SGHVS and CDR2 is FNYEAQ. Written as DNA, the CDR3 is TGTGCCAGTTGCTTAGCGCCCCCGGGGACAACTAATGAAAAACTGTTTTTT. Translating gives CASCLAPPGTTNEKLFF.

In DNA, the CDR3 is TGTGCCAGCAGTTTCGGACAGGCCAGCTCCTACGAGCAGTACTTC. Translation gives CASSFGQASSYEQYF. This rearrangement joins TRBV27 to TRBJ2-7, with 7 bases fitting TRBD1. Germline V gives CDR1 MNHEY, CDR2 SMNVEV (reference sequence). J was trimmed by 0 bases and V by 3 bases; bases with no gene match: 5. The CDR3 covers 15 residues.